This passage covers 23 T cell receptor beta chains from one sample sequenced in a study of T cells in Graves' hyperthyroidism and ophthalmopathy. Amplification of TCR beta CDR3 regions used RNA as the template. Researchers ran a first-round RT-PCR on the TCR CDR3 using the HTBI primer set. TCRdb redid the calling of the multiplex PCR reads with MiXCR, one entry per CDR3 protein. The sample has some 360,000 distinct CDR3 sequences, over 11% seen once. Sequencing was performed on blood. The receptors stem from a woman aged 55 to 70 with Graves' hyperthyroidism.

This chain joins TRBV7-6 and TRBJ2-1; TRBD2 matches 7 bases. CDR1 is SGHVS and CDR2 is FNYEAQ in the germline V gene. J was trimmed by 9 bases and V by 3 bases; bases with no gene match: 5. The CDR3 has 13 amino acids. The CDR3 sequence is CASSLLAAVEQFF. The CDR3 DNA sequence: TGTGCCAGCAGCTTGCTAGCGGCAGTTGAGCAGTTCTTC. Full variable domain (remainder filled in from reference TRBV7-6 and TRBJ2-1): GAGVSQSPRYKVTKRGQDVALRCDPISGHVSLYWYRQALGQGPEFLTYFNYEAQQDKSGLPNDRFSAERPEGSISTLTIQRTEQRDSAMYRCASSLLAAVEQFFGPGTRLTVL.

In this sample, this clonotype turned up many times. V is TRBV15 and J is TRBJ2-1; 11 nucleotides match TRBD2. This CDR3 region has 21 residues. Germline CDR1 reads LNHNV; CDR2 reads YYDKDF (reference sequence). Losses at the gene ends were 0 bases for V and 4 bases for J; bases not matched to a gene: 17. CDR3 sequence (DNA): TGTGCCACCAGCAGAGATCGGAGACTAGCGGGATTGGGGGGGGTATACAATGAGCAGTTCTTC. It translates to CATSRDRRLAGLGGVYNEQFF.

This clonotype was observed at least ten times. The chain is built from TRBV5-1 and TRBJ1-2; the match to TRBD1 covers 10 bases. Germline values: CDR1 SGHRS, CDR2 YFSETQ. CDR3 length: 14 residues. V dropped 4 bases and J dropped 7; count of bases not matched to a gene: 7. The CDR3 DNA is TGCGCCAGCAGCCGGGGACAGGGGAGCACTGGCTACACCTTC. This encodes CASSRGQGSTGYTF.

CDR3 DNA sequence: TGTGCCAGCAGCTTGGGTTGGCTACGAGGGCAAGAGACCCAGTACTTC. Amino acid sequence: CASSLGWLRGQETQYF. The chain carries TRBV5-4 and TRBJ2-5; a possible D gene is TRBD2 (5 bases). Per the germline V gene, CDR1 is SGHNT and CDR2 is YYREEE (reference sequence). This CDR3 spans 16 amino acids. Trimming pared 0 bases from V and 2 bases from J, leaving 14 bases between. Combining the CDR3 with reference TRBV5-4 and TRBJ2-5 gives the whole variable domain ETGVTQSPTHLIKTRGQQVTLRCSSQSGHNTVSWYQQALGQGPQFIFQYYREEENGRGNFPPRFSGLQFPNYSSELNVNALELDDSALYLCASSLGWLRGQETQYFGPGTRLLVL.

This clonotype was observed a handful of times. The chain links TRBV7-9 to TRBJ2-5; 8 bases line up with TRBD2. The V and J ends lost 0 bases and 3 bases, in that order; junction bases with no gene match: 6. Germline V gene data show CDR1 as SEHNR and CDR2 as FQNEAQ (reference sequence). The CDR3 consists of 16 residues. The CDR3 sequence is CASSLAGLVFEETQYF. In nucleotides, the CDR3 is TGTGCCAGCAGCTTAGCGGGACTAGTCTTCGAAGAGACCCAGTACTTC.

This clonotype came up a few times. The chain carries TRBV11-2 and TRBJ2-1; TRBD2 aligns across 14 bases. Germline V gene lookup returns CDR1 SGHAT and CDR2 FQNNGV. V was clipped by 3 bases and J by 4 bases; unmatched bases: 17. The CDR3 has 21 residues. The CDR3 nucleotides are TGTGCCAGCAGCTTTCCCGGTGGGACTAGCGGGAGTTTTGTAGGGTACAATGAGCAGTTCTTC. It specifies CASSFPGGTSGSFVGYNEQFF.

This clonotype came up many times. The chain links TRBV7-9 to TRBJ2-1; D perhaps matches TRBD2 (6 bases). CDR3 length: 14 residues. The V gene lost 4 bases and the J gene lost 7 bases, with 14 bases spanning the gap. Germline CDR1 SEHNR, CDR2 FQNEAQ (reference sequence). The chain's CDR3 is CASSSGTAGNEQFF. Written as DNA, the CDR3 is TGTGCCAGCAGCTCGGGGACTGCCGGGAATGAGCAGTTCTTC.

Ten or more counts support this clonotype. The chain carries TRBV7-2 and TRBJ2-1; D gene unclear. The CDR3 runs to 12 residues. The germline V and J ends were trimmed by 5 bases and 9 bases, with 11 bases remaining between them. Germline V CDR1 and CDR2: SGHTA, FQGNSA. CDR3 sequence: CASSPRAGEQFF. CDR3 DNA: TGTGCCAGCAGCCCACGGGCTGGTGAGCAGTTCTTC.

In its sample, this clonotype was seen many times. The chain recombines TRBV20-1 with TRBJ1-1; D not certain. Germline-derived CDR1 and CDR2 are DFQATT and SNEGSKA (reference sequence). V was shortened by 6 bases and J by 0 bases, with 11 bases between the two germline ends. The CDR3 runs 13 residues. The CDR3 protein is CSARKGLNTEAFF. The CDR3 nucleotides are TGCAGTGCAAGAAAGGGTTTGAACACTGAAGCTTTCTTT.

This sequence joins TRBV25-1 and TRBJ1-1, with a tentative D call TRBD1 (5 bases). The CDR3 is made up of 14 amino acids. The germline V gene has CDR1 MGHDK and CDR2 SYGVNS. V shed 5 bases and J shed 4 bases, with 14 bases lying between them. CDR3 region: CASSFRAGGTEAFF. Here the CDR3 DNA reads TGTGCCAGCAGTTTCAGGGCTGGGGGCACTGAAGCTTTCTTT. Complete variable domain (other parts from reference TRBV25-1 and TRBJ1-1): EADIYQTPRYLVIGTGKKITLECSQTMGHDKMYWYQQDPGMELHLIHYSYGVNSTEKGDLSSESTVSRIRTEHFPLTLESARPSHTSQYLCASSFRAGGTEAFFGQGTRLTVV.

This clonotype was seen only a few times. The gene calls are TRBV6-1 and TRBJ1-2, with TRBD1 matching 10 bases. CDR1 is MNHNS, CDR2 SASEGT, per germline. Trimming removed 6 bases from V and 6 bases from J; junction bases left unmatched: 13. There are 16 residues in the CDR3. CDR3 loop: CASSPPGQGLVNGYTF. The CDR3 DNA reads as TGTGCCAGCAGCCCGCCGGGACAGGGGCTGGTTAATGGCTACACCTTC.

The sample holds a few counts of this clonotype. The rearrangement joins TRBV20-1 to TRBJ1-3; 7 bases line up with TRBD1. The germline V gene has CDR1 DFQATT and CDR2 SNEGSKA (reference sequence). The CDR3 totals 15 residues. The trim removed 3 bases at V and 1 base at J, leaving 6 bases unmatched. CDR3 residues: CSASRQGGSGNTIYF. CDR3 nucleotide sequence: TGCAGTGCTAGCCGACAGGGTGGATCTGGAAACACCATATATTTT.

This clonotype was seen many times. The rearrangement uses TRBV28 and TRBJ2-4; D is ambiguous. The CDR3 covers 14 residues. CDR1 is MDHEN and CDR2 is SYDVKM in the germline V gene. V was trimmed by 6 bases and J by 3 bases, leaving 12 bases between them. This CDR3 is CASRPRYGKNIQYF. The CDR3 region has the DNA TGTGCCAGCAGGCCTAGATACGGCAAAAACATTCAGTACTTC.

This clonotype was seen at least ten times. The chain uses TRBV27 and TRBJ2-3; D remains ambiguous. There are 16 residues in the CDR3. The V and J ends lost 6 bases and 0 bases respectively, with 16 bases between them. Germline loops: CDR1 MNHEY, CDR2 SMNVEV (reference sequence). The CDR3 bases are TGTGCCAGCAGGGGATCGGCCGGTGGTAGCACAGATACGCAGTATTTT. Translated: CASRGSAGGSTDTQYF.

Of note for this clonotype: This may be a read error: a much more frequent sequence differs by one nucleotide. The chain joins TRBV3-1 to TRBJ1-1, with 8 nucleotides matching TRBD1. The CDR3 totals 14 residues. Trimming cost V 5 bases and J 10 bases; bases outside gene matches: 12. CDR1 and CDR2 from the germline V gene are LGHDT and YNNKEL (reference sequence). The CDR3 sequence is CASSERTGRSGAFF. The CDR3 DNA follows: TGTGCCAGCAGCGAGCGGACAGGGCGTTCGGGAGCTTTCTTT.

This clonotype was counted between two and nine times. V and J are TRBV7-9 and TRBJ1-2, with unresolved D. The CDR3 has 13 amino acids. Trimming cost V 1 base and J 5 bases, with 8 bases left between them. Germline assignment: CDR1 SEHNR and CDR2 FQNEAQ (reference sequence). The DNA for the CDR3 is TGTGCCAGCAGCTTAGAGGGCCTTTATGGCTACACCTTC. Translated, it gives CASSLEGLYGYTF.

There are a few counts of this clonotype. CDR3 protein: CASSHGPRNSPLHF. For the CDR3, the DNA is TGTGCCAGCAGCCACGGACCTAGGAATTCACCCCTCCACTTT. The V call is TRBV14, the J call TRBJ1-6; D call uncertain. Trimming cost V 3 bases and J 7 bases, with 10 bases left between them. The germline CDR1 and CDR2 sequences are SGHDN and FVKESK. The CDR3 runs to 14 residues.

This clonotype was observed at least ten times. The rearrangement links TRBV3-1 to TRBJ1-4; maybe TRBD1 (6 bases). From germline, CDR1 is LGHDT and CDR2 YNNKEL (reference sequence). The CDR3 extends over 15 amino acids. The V gene lost 4 bases and the J gene lost 7 bases, with 16 bases spanning the gap. This chain's CDR3 is CASSPPGHEGEKLFF. DNA for the CDR3: TGTGCCAGCAGCCCGCCGGGACACGAGGGTGAAAAACTGTTTTTT. Based on the CDR3 plus reference TRBV3-1 and TRBJ1-4, the full variable domain is DTAVSQTPKYLVTQMGNDKSIKCEQNLGHDTMYWYKQDSKKFLKIMFSYNNKELIINETVPNRFSPKSPDKAHLNLHINSLELGDSAVYFCASSPPGHEGEKLFFGSGTQLSVL.

The gene calls are TRBV5-1 and TRBJ2-6; 7 bases map to TRBD1. Germline CDR1 and CDR2: SGHRS and YFSETQ. CDR3 length: 17 amino acids. V gave up 4 bases and J gave up 1 base; unmatched junction bases: 8. The CDR3 sequence: CASSPTGTVSGANVLTF. The DNA for the CDR3 is TGCGCCAGCAGCCCCACTGGGACAGTATCTGGGGCCAACGTCCTGACTTTC.

The chain couples TRBV5-1 to TRBJ2-3, with a tentative D call TRBD1 (5 bases). The V gene lost 3 bases and the J gene lost 2 bases, with 10 bases spanning the gap. The CDR3 extends over 14 amino acids. From germline, CDR1 is SGHRS and CDR2 YFSETQ. Here the CDR3 reads CASSSEQATDTQYF. The CDR3 DNA is TGCGCCAGCAGCTCGGAACAGGCCACAGATACGCAGTATTTT.

Ten or more counts support this clonotype. The chain employs TRBV30 and TRBJ1-2; 7 positions match TRBD1. This CDR3 comprises 15 residues. CDR1 and CDR2 (germline): GTSNPN, SVGIG (reference sequence). The junction had 8 bases not matched to a gene; V was cut back by 0 bases and J by 4 bases. The DNA of the CDR3 is TGTGCCTGGAGTGTCGGGTCCAGGGGGGCCTATGGCTACACCTTC. As protein: CAWSVGSRGAYGYTF.

This clonotype has at least ten counts. The chain employs TRBV19 and TRBJ2-1; 7 bases map to TRBD2. CDR3 length equals 15 residues. Germline CDR1 reads LNHDA; CDR2 reads SQIVND (reference sequence). The trim removed 4 bases at V and 4 bases at J, leaving 7 bases unmatched. The CDR3 DNA follows: TGTGCCAGTAGTAACGGACTAGTCGATTACAATGAGCAGTTCTTC. This sequence encodes CASSNGLVDYNEQFF.

This clonotype appeared a single time. Since a much larger clone is just one base distant, this may be a read error. The chain recombines TRBV28 with TRBJ2-6; 7 positions agree with TRBD1. The CDR3 has 16 residues. CDR1 is MDHEN and CDR2 is SYDVKM in the germline V gene. The junction had 6 bases not matched to a gene; V was cut back by 5 bases and J by 2 bases. The CDR3 spells CASSPTTGTGANVLTF. The CDR3, as DNA: TGTGCCAGCAGTCCAACGACAGGGACTGGGGCCAACGTCCTGACTTTC.